What follows are 31 T cell receptor beta chains derived from one specimen sequenced in a study of T cell repertoires in cytomegalovirus infection. TCRdb reprocessed the reads via MiXCR and lists one record per CDR3 protein. The table records around 900,000 distinct CDR3 sequences, approximately 31% of them present only once. Antigens of these TCRs are unknown. The sample here was cultured CD8+ T cells from PBMCs, taken from culture after CMV antigen stimulation. These TCRs come from a human donor in good health (CMV status not recorded). Some clones in this sample may be carry-over from other donors' samples.

This clonotype was detected only a few times. The V call is TRBV13, the J call TRBJ2-7, with D perhaps matching TRBD1 or TRBD2 (5 bases each). The CDR3 totals 14 residues. The ends were cut back, 8 bases at V and 2 bases at J, with 16 bases in the middle. Germline CDR1 is PRHDT and CDR2 is FYEKMQ (reference sequence). The CDR3 DNA reads TGTGCCAGCTACCAATGGGGGAACACCTACGAGCAGTACTTC. Translating gives CASYQWGNTYEQYF. Full variable domain (missing parts from reference TRBV13 and TRBJ2-7): AAGVIQSPRHLIKEKRETATLKCYPIPRHDTVYWYQQGPGQDPQFLISFYEKMQSDKGSIPDRFSAQQFSDYHSELNMSSLELGDSALYFCASYQWGNTYEQYFGPGTRLTVT.

Only one count was recorded for this clonotype. This rearrangement joins TRBV12-3 or TRBV12-4 to TRBJ2-1, with TRBD1 as a possible D gene (6 bases). CDR3 length: 16 amino acids. The V end lost 5 bases, the J end lost 7 bases, and 21 bases lay between the germline ends. DNA of the CDR3: TGTGCCAGCAGTGGTCCAGAACAGGGCAGGTTTAATGAGCAGTTCTTC. Translating it yields CASSGPEQGRFNEQFF.

CDR3 in DNA: TGCGCCAGCAGCGGACTAGCGGGGCTCGAAACCGGGGAGCTGTTTTTT. Its protein is CASSGLAGLETGELFF. V is TRBV5-1 and J is TRBJ2-2; 12 bases fit TRBD2. The CDR3 runs 16 residues. V was pared by 4 bases and J by 5 bases, with 6 bases of the junction left unmatched. Germline V lookup: CDR1 SGHRS, CDR2 YFSETQ.

The genes are TRBV20-1 and TRBJ2-2; 10 nucleotides align to TRBD2. This CDR3 has 14 residues. The V gene end was trimmed by 6 bases and the J gene end by 6 bases; junction bases not matched to a gene: 7. Germline assignment: CDR1 DFQATT and CDR2 SNEGSKA (reference sequence). For the CDR3, the DNA is TGCAGTGCCAGACAACTAGCGGGGCCCGGGGAGCTGTTTTTT. This gives the protein CSARQLAGPGELFF.

This clonotype was observed at least ten times. The chain has TRBV4-3 and TRBJ1-1, with a tentative D call TRBD1 (6 bases). Per germline, CDR1 LGHNA and CDR2 YSLEER. With 1 base removed from V and 0 bases from J, the gap between germline ends came to 12 bases. The CDR3 has 16 amino acids. The CDR3 here is CASSQVQGFMNTEAFF. CDR3 sequence (DNA): TGCGCCAGCAGCCAAGTACAGGGATTCATGAACACTGAAGCTTTCTTT.

This sequence joins TRBV20-1 and TRBJ2-7; no clear D gene. This CDR3 spans 12 amino acids. Per the germline V gene, CDR1 is DFQATT and CDR2 is SNEGSKA (reference sequence). Trimming removed 6 bases from V and 5 bases from J, with 14 bases in between. The DNA of the CDR3 is TGCAGTGCCCGAAGGATTGGAGACGAGCAGTACTTC. Residues: CSARRIGDEQYF.

This clonotype was detected only a few times. V gene TRBV19 combines with J gene TRBJ2-7, with D perhaps matching TRBD1 or TRBD2 (5 bases each). Trimming cost V 5 bases and J 7 bases, with 15 bases left between them. Germline V gives CDR1 LNHDA, CDR2 SQIVND (reference sequence). The CDR3 spans 13 residues. The CDR3 protein is CASSLGRDSEQYF. Written as DNA, the CDR3 is TGTGCCAGTAGTCTGGGACGGGATTCGGAGCAGTACTTC.

This clonotype has at least ten counts. The chain joins TRBV7-2 to TRBJ2-7; tentatively, D is TRBD2 (5 bases). From germline, CDR1 is SGHTA and CDR2 FQGNSA. V lost 0 bases and J lost 3, with 9 bases in between. CDR3 length: 14 residues. CDR3 in DNA: TGTGCCAGCAGCTTAGCGGGTGACTACTACGAGCAGTACTTC. Residues: CASSLAGDYYEQYF.

This clonotype was found once. V and J are TRBV6-6 and TRBJ1-3; D unclear. The germline gives CDR1 MNHNY, CDR2 SVGAGI (reference sequence). V lost 2 bases, J lost 6 bases, and 8 bases lay in between. The CDR3 is made up of 13 amino acids. CDR3 nucleotide sequence: TGTGCCAGCAGTTACGACAACCTAAACACCATATATTTT. The encoded protein is CASSYDNLNTIYF.

In this sample, this clonotype turned up a few times. This rearrangement joins TRBV6-2 or TRBV6-3 to TRBJ2-5; D is undetermined. Germline V CDR1 and CDR2: MNHEY, SVGEGT. V lost 1 base and J lost 3, with 9 bases in between. The CDR3 has 14 amino acids. CDR3 region: CASSYLTEKETQYF. The CDR3 bases are TGTGCCAGCAGTTACTTGACGGAAAAAGAGACCCAGTACTTC.

This clonotype was picked up a small number of times. This chain connects TRBV6-6 to TRBJ2-7, with 9 nucleotides matching TRBD1. The V and J ends lost 8 bases and 0 bases, in that order; junction bases with no gene match: 5. The CDR3 covers 14 residues. Germline V lookup: CDR1 MNHNY, CDR2 SVGAGI (reference sequence). CDR3 region: CASGPGQGSYEQYV. CDR3 bases: TGTGCCAGCGGTCCGGGACAGGGCTCCTACGAGCAGTACGTC.

The table lists this clonotype with many counts. The chain recombines TRBV7-6 with TRBJ2-2; D remains unclear. V lost 11 bases and J 4 bases, leaving 8 bases between the germline ends. This CDR3 is 11 amino acids long. The V gene's germline CDR1 is SGHVS and CDR2 FNYEAQ. In nucleotides, the CDR3 is TGTGCCGCGGTGGGCACCGGGGAGCTGTTTTTT. Protein sequence: CAAVGTGELFF.

This clonotype was observed a few times. This rearrangement joins TRBV20-1 to TRBJ1-2; 9 positions agree with TRBD1. This CDR3 region has 14 residues. V was clipped by 3 bases and J by 4 bases; unmatched bases: 6. In germline, CDR1 is DFQATT, CDR2 SNEGSKA (reference sequence). In DNA form, the CDR3 reads TGCAGTGCTAGTACAGGGGGCGCGGTCTATGGCTACACCTTC. Encoded protein: CSASTGGAVYGYTF.

This chain links TRBV12-5 with TRBJ1-2; D not certain. Germline loops: CDR1 LGHNT, CDR2 FRNRAP. The germline V and J ends were trimmed by 3 bases and 5 bases, with 19 bases remaining between them. This CDR3 has 16 amino acids. The CDR3 protein is CASGFETDLITYGYTF. The CDR3 nucleotides read TGTGCTAGTGGTTTCGAAACAGACCTTATAACGTATGGCTACACCTTC.

This clonotype was detected only a few times. This chain uses TRBV5-5 with TRBJ2-3; tentative D call: TRBD2 (6 bases). The CDR3 sequence is 15 residues long. V was clipped by 5 bases and J by 5 bases, with 18 bases between them. Germline CDR1 SGHKS, CDR2 YYEKEE (reference sequence). The CDR3 is CASSPSGGLGDTQYF. The CDR3 bases are TGTGCCAGCAGTCCGTCCGGGGGTTTGGGAGATACGCAGTATTTT. Complete variable domain (other parts from reference TRBV5-5 and TRBJ2-3): DAGVTQSPTHLIKTRGQQVTLRCSPISGHKSVSWYQQVLGQGPQFIFQYYEKEERGRGNFPDRFSARQFPNYSSELNVNALLLGDSALYLCASSPSGGLGDTQYFGPGTRLTVL.

V usage is TRBV6-1 and J usage is TRBJ1-4; D unclear. The CDR3 is made up of 16 amino acids. V lost 2 bases and J lost 8, with 18 bases in between. CDR1 and CDR2 (germline): MNHNS, SASEGT. The CDR3 sequence: CASSEQKVQRMEKLFF. Here the CDR3 DNA reads TGTGCCAGCAGTGAACAAAAGGTCCAGAGAATGGAAAAACTGTTTTTT.

This clonotype was counted a few times. The chain links TRBV7-9 to TRBJ2-1; D might be TRBD1 or TRBD2, each matching 5 bases. This CDR3 has 19 residues. Germline V gene data show CDR1 as SEHNR and CDR2 as FQNEAQ (reference sequence). Deletions cut 5 bases from V and 0 bases from J, with 23 bases between. The CDR3 coding sequence is TGTGCCAGCAGCCCTGACCGGGACCGAGTCAGGAGCTCCTACAATGAGCAGTTCTTC. As protein: CASSPDRDRVRSSYNEQFF.

The rearrangement joins TRBV28 to TRBJ2-4; possibly TRBD1 for D (5 bases). Per germline, CDR1 MDHEN and CDR2 SYDVKM. This CDR3 spans 16 amino acids. V lost 1 base and J 0 bases, leaving 10 bases between the germline ends. CDR3 DNA sequence: TGTGCCAGCAGTTTATACGGTCAGGGAGCCAAAAACATTCAGTACTTC. Translating gives CASSLYGQGAKNIQYF.

This clonotype was seen just once. The junction and the germline gene differ at one end; a read error may be behind it. The genes are TRBV4-1 and TRBJ1-6, with D maybe TRBD1 (5 bases). CDR1 MGHRA and CDR2 YSYEKL come from the germline V gene. The CDR3 is 18 residues long. CDR3 nucleotide sequence: TGCGCCAGCAGCCTACTAGAGCCCGGACAAGTCTATAATTCACACCTCCACTTT. As protein: CASSLLEPGQVYNSHLHF.

The rearrangement links TRBV2 to TRBJ2-7, with 7 bases lining up with TRBD2. From germline, CDR1 is SNHLY and CDR2 FYNNEI. The CDR3 covers 11 residues. J was trimmed by 9 bases and V by 11 bases; bases with no gene match: 10. CDR3 loop: CACWGGLWQYF. CDR3 nucleotide sequence: TGTGCCTGCTGGGGGGGACTGTGGCAGTACTTC.

The chain links TRBV2 to TRBJ1-2, with 8 bases lining up with TRBD1. The V segment lost 9 bases and the J segment 2 bases; nucleotides outside the gene matches: 8. This CDR3 spans 14 amino acids. Germline CDR1 reads SNHLY; CDR2 reads FYNNEI. CDR3 DNA: TGTGCCAGACTTGACAGGGGAGGGAACTATGGCTACACCTTC. Amino acid sequence: CARLDRGGNYGYTF. Full variable domain (remainder filled in from reference TRBV2 and TRBJ1-2): EPEVTQTPSHQVTQMGQEVILRCVPISNHLYFYWYRQILGQKVEFLVSFYNNEISEKSEIFDDQFSVERPDGSNFTLKIRSTKLEDSAMYFCARLDRGGNYGYTFGSGTRLTVV.

V gene TRBV2 combines with J gene TRBJ2-1; D may correspond to TRBD1 or TRBD2 (5 bases each). V gave up 0 bases and J gave up 16 bases, with 13 bases separating them. This CDR3 region has 12 residues. Germline V lookup: CDR1 SNHLY, CDR2 FYNNEI. For the CDR3, the DNA is TGTGCCAGCAGTGAAGCTACGACGAGGGACTTCTTC. Residues: CASSEATTRDFF.

This clonotype was recorded once. The J gene is TRBJ2-7, the V gene TRBV6-6; maybe TRBD2 (5 bases). The V end was cut by 5 bases, the J end by 4 bases, with 18 bases between. This CDR3 contains 15 residues. The V gene's germline CDR1 is MNHNY and CDR2 SVGAGI (reference sequence). CDR3 protein: CASSEFEGSLYEQYV. The DNA of the CDR3 is TGTGCCAGCAGTGAGTTCGAGGGAAGCTTATACGAGCAGTACGTC.

The V gene is TRBV6-1, the J gene TRBJ2-4; a possible D gene is TRBD2 (5 bases). Per germline, CDR1 MNHNS and CDR2 SASEGT. The V end was cut by 5 bases, the J end by 8 bases, with 19 bases between. This CDR3 contains 15 residues. CDR3 residues: CASSSRMLAMDIQYF. The CDR3 bases are TGTGCCAGCAGTAGCCGAATGCTAGCCATGGACATTCAGTACTTC.

The chain employs TRBV6-2 or TRBV6-3 and TRBJ1-5; 7 nucleotides agree with TRBD1. Trimming removed 2 bases from V and 1 base from J; junction bases left unmatched: 8. This CDR3 has 17 residues. Germline CDR1 is MNHEY and CDR2 is SVGEGT. For the CDR3, the DNA is TGTGCCAGCAGTTACCCCCCGGGACAGAAGAGCAATCAGCCCCAGCATTTT. Translated: CASSYPPGQKSNQPQHF.

This chain uses TRBV7-9 with TRBJ2-5; no reliable D call. Trimming removed 8 bases from V and 3 bases from J, with 10 bases in between. The CDR3 totals 12 residues. The germline V gene has CDR1 SEHNR and CDR2 FQNEAQ (reference sequence). This CDR3 reads CASEASEETQYF. In DNA form, the CDR3 reads TGTGCCAGCGAGGCTTCAGAAGAGACCCAGTACTTC.

This rearrangement joins TRBV7-8 to TRBJ2-7, with 11 bases lining up with TRBD2. Germline-derived CDR1 and CDR2 are SGHVS and FQNEAQ. The CDR3 spans 16 residues. After removal of 4 bases from V and 7 bases from J, the junction contained 12 bases not matched to a gene. In DNA, the CDR3 is TGTGCCAGCAGCTGGATTCCTAGCGGGGGGAAGCGTGAGCAGTACGTC. Protein: CASSWIPSGGKREQYV.

V is TRBV12-3 or TRBV12-4 and J is TRBJ2-7, with D uncertain. The V and J ends lost 6 bases and 4 bases respectively, with 7 bases between them. There are 11 residues in the CDR3. The CDR3, as DNA: TGTGCCAGCAGGATCGGTTACGAGCAGTACTTC. Protein sequence: CASRIGYEQYF.

This clonotype occurred a few times. The CDR3 spells CASSSRDRDRTEAFF. The CDR3 nucleotides are TGTGCCAGCAGCTCCCGGGACAGGGATAGGACTGAAGCTTTCTTT. This sequence joins TRBV7-6 and TRBJ1-1; 9 nucleotides line up with TRBD1. Losses at the gene ends were 4 bases for V and 5 bases for J; bases not matched to a gene: 8. CDR3 length: 15 residues. Germline V gives CDR1 SGHVS, CDR2 FNYEAQ.

This sequence joins TRBV2 and TRBJ2-3; maybe TRBD2 (6 bases). The CDR3 is 17 residues long. The V end was cut by 5 bases, the J end by 2 bases, with 20 bases between. Germline V lookup: CDR1 SNHLY, CDR2 FYNNEI. CDR3 in DNA: TGTGCCAGCAGTCCCCGATGGGGCGGGGAATACACAGATACGCAGTATTTT. This translates into CASSPRWGGEYTDTQYF.

This clonotype was counted between two and nine times. The V gene is TRBV7-9, the J gene TRBJ1-3; 8 bases are shared with TRBD1. The CDR3 consists of 16 residues. Germline lookup yields CDR1 SEHNR and CDR2 FQNEAQ (reference sequence). After removal of 1 base from V and 0 bases from J, the junction contained 2 bases not matched to a gene. The CDR3 sequence is CASSLGGTGSGNTIYF. Here the CDR3 DNA reads TGTGCCAGCAGCTTAGGGGGGACAGGCTCTGGAAACACCATATATTTT.